This T cell receptor beta chain was identified during a study of blood T cell repertoires in COVID-19. Sequenced by immunoSEQ multiplex PCR; TCRdb stores in-frame clones only, minus some. The repertoire holds tens of thousands of clones, with 80% to 90% as singletons. The CDR3 sequence is 13 residues long. CDR1 MNHEY and CDR2 SVGAGI come from the germline V gene. The V end lost 4 bases, the J end lost 6 bases, and 13 bases lay between the germline ends. The chain is built from TRBV6-5 and TRBJ2-7, with D possibly TRBD2 on 6 matching bases. This TCR was recovered from a human donor in a cohort sampled during active COVID-19. Sequencing was carried out using peripheral blood. The CDR3 here is CASSSPTRGEQYF. In DNA, the CDR3 is TGTGCCAGCAGTTCCCCGACTAGAGGCGAGCAGTACTTC.